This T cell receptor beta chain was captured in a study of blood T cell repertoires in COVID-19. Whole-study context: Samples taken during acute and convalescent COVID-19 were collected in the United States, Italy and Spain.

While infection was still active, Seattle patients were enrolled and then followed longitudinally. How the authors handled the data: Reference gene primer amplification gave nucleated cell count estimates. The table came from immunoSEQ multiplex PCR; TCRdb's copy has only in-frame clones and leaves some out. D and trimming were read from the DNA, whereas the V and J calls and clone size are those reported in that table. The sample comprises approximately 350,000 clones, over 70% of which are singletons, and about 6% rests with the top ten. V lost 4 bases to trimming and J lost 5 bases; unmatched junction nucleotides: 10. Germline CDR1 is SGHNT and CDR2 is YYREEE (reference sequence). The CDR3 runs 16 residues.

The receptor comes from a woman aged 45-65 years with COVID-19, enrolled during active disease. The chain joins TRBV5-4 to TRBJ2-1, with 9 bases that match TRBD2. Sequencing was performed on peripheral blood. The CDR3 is CASSTPGLATNNEQFF. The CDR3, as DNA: TGTGCCAGCAGCACCCCGGGACTAGCTACCAACAATGAGCAGTTCTTC.